This T cell receptor (beta chain) was documented in a study of technical replicates of blood from a handful of donors. Assay used: immunoSEQ multiplex PCR; TCRdb lists only in-frame clones, some missing. The sample gives tens of thousands of clones, roughly 89% of which show up once; approximately 3.6% is in the top ten. The CDR3 sequence is 16 residues long. V lost 5 bases and J lost 5, with 20 bases in between. CDR1 and CDR2 (germline): SGHRS, YFSETQ. The rearrangement links TRBV5-1 to TRBJ2-1; a possible D gene is TRBD2 (6 bases). The TCR was taken from a human donor in good health. Some clones in this sample may be carry-over from other donors' samples. Sequenced input: PBMCs. CDR3 loop: CASRVLRDSEDNEQFF. CDR3 in DNA: TGCGCCAGCAGAGTTCTTCGGGACTCTGAGGACAATGAGCAGTTCTTC. Together with reference TRBV5-1 and TRBJ2-1, the CDR3 gives the full variable domain: KAGVTQTPRYLIKTRGQQVTLSCSPISGHRSVSWYQQTPGQGLQFLFEYFSETQRNKGNFPGRFSGRQFSNSRSEMNVSTLELGDSALYLCASRVLRDSEDNEQFFGPGTRLTVL.